The source of this T cell receptor beta chain is a study of beta chain features in type 1 diabetes. Expressed TCRB transcripts were sequenced because the entire RNA isolate underwent reverse transcription. The table came from immunoSEQ multiplex PCR; TCRdb's copy has only in-frame clones and leaves some out. This table holds 150,000 to 170,000 clones, roughly 8.1% found once. General study results and limits: More deletions and fewer insertions at VDJ junctions were seen in type 1 diabetes patients. In all four CD4+ subsets, TCRB CDR3 length was significantly, moderately reduced in type 1 diabetes. Shorter templates might be favored by PCR, and equally so in patients and in controls.

The CDR3 spans 15 residues. CDR1 and CDR2 (germline): MNHEY, SVGAGI. V was pared by 5 bases and J by 7 bases, with 18 bases between. In this sample, this clone turned up a few times. What it recognizes is unknown. The chain links TRBV6-5 to TRBJ2-4; a possible D gene is TRBD1 (5 bases). The sequenced sample consisted of central memory CD4+ T cells from blood. This TCR derives from a man aged 18 to 29 in good health. Here the CDR3 reads CASSPLQGVRNIQYF. CDR3 coding DNA: TGTGCCAGCAGTCCTCTCCAGGGTGTGAGGAACATTCAGTACTTC.